What follows are 24 T cell receptor beta chains derived from one specimen sequenced in a study of T cells in narcolepsy. Assay: immunoSEQ multiplex PCR; the TCRdb copy retains only in-frame clones and omits some. The sample holds 26,000 or so clones, about 89% seen once. Sequenced sample: CD45RA- memory CD4+ T cells from PBMCs. Receptor source: a human donor with narcolepsy.

In its sample, this clone was seen a few times. J is TRBJ2-1 and V is TRBV10-2; 10 bases fit TRBD2. V lost 1 base to trimming and J lost 13 bases; unmatched junction nucleotides: 4. Per the germline V gene, CDR1 is WSHSY and CDR2 is SAAADI. The CDR3 extends over 13 amino acids. CDR3 nucleotides: TGCGCCAGCAGTGAGTGGGCTAGCGGGGGCCAGTTCTTC. This gives the protein CASSEWASGGQFF.

This clone was detected only a few times. At the DNA level, this CDR3 is encoded by other sequences in the same sample as well. The CDR3: CASSLRQGPYEQYV. The CDR3 coding sequence is TGTGCCAGCAGCTTACGGCAGGGTCCCTACGAGCAGTACGTC. The rearrangement joins TRBV7-8 to TRBJ2-7; D is perhaps TRBD1 (5 bases). The CDR3 length is 14 residues. Germline CDR1 is SGHVS and CDR2 is FQNEAQ. Trimming left V 2 bases short and J 2 bases short, with 10 bases between.

This chain connects TRBV18 to TRBJ2-2, with TRBD1 matching over 8 bases. The germline V gene has CDR1 KGHSH and CDR2 LQKENI. The CDR3 length is 14 residues. With 6 bases clipped from V and 3 bases from J, the junction kept 3 bases outside the gene matches. The CDR3 region has the DNA TGTGCCAGCTCGCAGACAGGGGACACCGGGGAGCTGTTTTTT. Translated: CASSQTGDTGELFF.

The rearrangement joins TRBV5-1 to TRBJ1-6; 10 nucleotides align to TRBD1. This CDR3 spans 16 amino acids. The V gene end was trimmed by 4 bases and the J gene end by 7 bases; junction bases not matched to a gene: 8. Per germline, CDR1 SGHRS and CDR2 YFSETQ. As DNA, the CDR3 is TGCGCCAGCAGCCCGACAGGGGGCGCGGGAAATTCACCCCTCCACTTT. This codes for CASSPTGGAGNSPLHF.

This clone was observed once. The J gene is TRBJ1-1, the V gene TRBV18; D remains unclear. This CDR3 region has 16 residues. Germline lookup yields CDR1 KGHSH and CDR2 LQKENI. V was clipped by 3 bases and J by 1 base, with 15 bases between them. The CDR3 region is CASSPKLDKGNTEAFF. The CDR3 DNA follows: TGTGCCAGCTCACCGAAACTCGACAAAGGGAACACTGAAGCTTTCTTT.

This chain connects TRBV29-1 to TRBJ2-3; 12 bases fit TRBD1. The trim removed 3 bases at V and 1 base at J, leaving 11 bases unmatched. The CDR3 is 18 residues long. The germline V gene encodes CDR1 SQVTM and CDR2 ANQGSEA. CDR3: CSVEGQGARGFGTDTQYF. The CDR3 DNA reads TGCAGCGTTGAGGGACAGGGGGCGCGGGGGTTCGGCACAGATACGCAGTATTTT.

V gene TRBV10-2 combines with J gene TRBJ1-1; 7 bases fit TRBD1. Looked up from germline, CDR1 is WSHSY and CDR2 is SAAADI. The V gene end was trimmed by 2 bases and the J gene end by 4 bases; junction bases not matched to a gene: 13. The CDR3 has 17 amino acids. The CDR3 spells CASSEPAGGLGGTEAFF. The CDR3 DNA is TGCGCCAGCAGTGAGCCAGCAGGGGGTTTGGGAGGCACTGAAGCTTTCTTT.

The chain carries TRBV2 and TRBJ1-1; D possibly corresponds to TRBD1 (5 bases). CDR3 size: 16 residues. Germline V lookup: CDR1 SNHLY, CDR2 FYNNEI. Trimming stripped 3 bases from V and 5 bases from J, with 19 bases between. Here the CDR3 DNA reads TGTGCCAGCAGTGACCCGATGCGGGGCTGGAGTACTGAAGCTTTCTTT. This translates into CASSDPMRGWSTEAFF.

In its sample, this clone was seen once. The chain carries TRBV5-1 and TRBJ2-3; possible D gene TRBD2, 5 bases. Trimming removed 0 bases from V and 2 bases from J, with 10 bases in between. Germline values: CDR1 SGHRS, CDR2 YFSETQ. CDR3 length equals 15 residues. Here the CDR3 reads CASSLDGLVTDTQYF. For the CDR3, the DNA is TGCGCCAGCAGCTTGGATGGACTCGTCACAGATACGCAGTATTTT.

The V gene is TRBV7-2, the J gene TRBJ2-7, with no clear D. V gave up 3 bases and J gave up 5 bases, with 11 bases separating them. Germline V gives CDR1 SGHTA, CDR2 FQGNSA. This CDR3 comprises 13 residues. This CDR3 is CASSFGPLDEQYV. The CDR3 DNA is TGTGCCAGCAGCTTTGGCCCCCTCGACGAGCAGTACGTC.

The genes are TRBV19 and TRBJ2-1, with 13 bases lining up with TRBD2. V was clipped by 5 bases and J by 9 bases; unmatched bases: 7. Germline V CDR1 and CDR2: LNHDA, SQIVND (reference sequence). CDR3 size: 15 residues. This CDR3 is CASSRTSGGLGEQFF. DNA of the CDR3: TGTGCCAGTAGTCGGACTAGCGGGGGACTAGGTGAGCAGTTCTTC.

V is TRBV10-3 and J is TRBJ2-6; D is possibly TRBD1 or TRBD2 (6 bases each). Germline values: CDR1 ENHRY, CDR2 SYGVKD. Trimming took 3 bases from V and 0 from J, leaving 12 bases between them. The CDR3 totals 17 residues. CDR3 loop: CAISERGGSSGANVLTF. The CDR3 bases are TGTGCCATCAGTGAACGAGGGGGGAGCTCTGGGGCCAACGTCCTGACTTTC.

This chain uses TRBV14 with TRBJ1-2; D call uncertain. V was trimmed by 1 base and J by 3 bases, leaving 6 bases between them. Germline-derived CDR1 and CDR2 are SGHDN and FVKESK. CDR3 length equals 13 residues. The chain's CDR3 is CASSQGPDYGYTF. CDR3 DNA: TGTGCCAGCAGCCAAGGCCCCGACTATGGCTACACCTTC.

J is TRBJ1-1 and V is TRBV25-1; the match to TRBD1 covers 8 bases. The V segment lost 2 bases and the J segment 7 bases; nucleotides outside the gene matches: 9. The length of the CDR3 is 15 residues. Germline CDR1 is MGHDK and CDR2 is SYGVNS. The CDR3 sequence: CASSEQGASVGEAFF. Written as DNA, the CDR3 is TGTGCCAGCAGTGAACAGGGGGCAAGCGTCGGTGAAGCTTTCTTT. Filled out from reference TRBV25-1 and TRBJ1-1, the complete variable domain reads EADIYQTPRYLVIGTGKKITLECSQTMGHDKMYWYQQDPGMELHLIHYSYGVNSTEKGDLSSESTVSRIRTEHFPLTLESARPSHTSQYLCASSEQGASVGEAFFGQGTRLTVV.

CDR3 DNA: TGCGCCAGCAGCCCTGGTACGGGGAGCAATCAGCCCCAGCATTTT. Its protein product is CASSPGTGSNQPQHF. The chain joins TRBV5-1 to TRBJ1-5, with D uncertain. Between the trimmed V and J ends, which lost 4 bases and 1 base, there was a span of 12 bases. CDR1 and CDR2 (germline): SGHRS, YFSETQ. The CDR3 sequence is 15 residues long.

As concerns this clone: Other DNA variants within this sample encode the same CDR3. This chain connects TRBV18 to TRBJ2-1; 11 bases align to TRBD1. Germline CDR1 and CDR2: KGHSH and LQKENI. Trimming at V came to 3 bases and at J to 4 bases, leaving 2 bases not matched to a gene. The CDR3 loop spans 15 amino acids. This CDR3 reads CASSPGQGGYNEQFF. The CDR3 nucleotides read TGTGCCAGCTCACCGGGACAGGGGGGATACAATGAGCAGTTCTTC.

The chain couples TRBV11-2 to TRBJ1-2; 10 bases align to TRBD1. This CDR3 spans 16 amino acids. Germline V lookup: CDR1 SGHAT, CDR2 FQNNGV. After removal of 5 bases from V and 4 bases from J, the junction contained 10 bases not matched to a gene. The CDR3 loop is CASSVDSGTGVYGYTF. The CDR3 DNA sequence: TGTGCCAGCAGCGTTGACTCCGGGACAGGGGTCTATGGCTACACCTTC.

The genes are TRBV6-1 and TRBJ1-1; 7 bases agree with TRBD1. CDR3 size: 18 residues. CDR1 is MNHNS, CDR2 SASEGT, per germline. V shed 4 bases, J shed 1 base, and the junction held 15 bases outside the gene matches. The CDR3 nucleotides are TGTGCCAGCAGTGCTAAACCGTGGGGACAGCTGGCGAACACTGAAGCTTTCTTT. Amino acid sequence: CASSAKPWGQLANTEAFF.

The rearrangement joins TRBV6-6 to TRBJ1-1; 7 nucleotides align to TRBD1. The CDR3 extends over 13 amino acids. V was clipped by 0 bases and J by 9 bases; unmatched bases: 4. Germline CDR1 and CDR2: MNHNY and SVGAGI (reference sequence). The CDR3 DNA reads as TGTGCCAGCAGTTACTCCCGACAGGGCCAAGCTTTCTTT. Its protein is CASSYSRQGQAFF.

This chain connects TRBV5-1 to TRBJ2-6; weak D call: TRBD2 (7 bases). The ends were cut back, 4 bases at V and 2 bases at J, with 10 bases in the middle. The CDR3 is made up of 15 amino acids. Germline loops: CDR1 SGHRS, CDR2 YFSETQ. CDR3 loop: CASSPGGAGANVLTF. CDR3 DNA: TGCGCCAGCAGCCCGGGGGGCGCTGGGGCCAACGTCCTGACTTTC.

The chain recombines TRBV5-1 with TRBJ1-1; D is ambiguous. The V gene's germline CDR1 is SGHRS and CDR2 YFSETQ. This CDR3 has 13 residues. V gave up 5 bases and J gave up 6 bases, with 14 bases separating them. Written as DNA, the CDR3 is TGCGCCAGCAGTACAGTGAATGGGGCTGAAGCTTTCTTT. This encodes CASSTVNGAEAFF.

This chain connects TRBV5-1 to TRBJ1-6, with D possibly being TRBD1 (6 bases). The germline V and J ends were trimmed by 0 bases and 10 bases, with 14 bases remaining between them. CDR3 size: 15 residues. Germline CDR1 SGHRS, CDR2 YFSETQ. This CDR3 reads CASSLEQGWDSPLHF. The CDR3 region has the DNA TGCGCCAGCAGCTTGGAACAGGGATGGGACTCACCCCTCCACTTT.

The count of this clone is one. V gene TRBV19 combines with J gene TRBJ2-6; perhaps TRBD1 as D (6 bases). Trimming pared 0 bases from V and 0 bases from J, leaving 21 bases between. Germline loops: CDR1 LNHDA, CDR2 SQIVND (reference sequence). This CDR3 is 21 amino acids long. CDR3 region: CASSIDLVQGEFFSGANVLTF. The CDR3 DNA reads as TGTGCCAGTAGTATAGATCTGGTACAGGGCGAATTCTTCTCTGGGGCCAACGTCCTGACTTTC. Full variable domain (remainder filled in from reference TRBV19 and TRBJ2-6): DGGITQSPKYLFRKEGQNVTLSCEQNLNHDAMYWYRQDPGQGLRLIYYSQIVNDFQKGDIAEGYSVSREKKESFPLTVTSAQKNPTAFYLCASSIDLVQGEFFSGANVLTFGAGSRLTVL.

The gene calls are TRBV28 and TRBJ1-4; D gene ambiguous. Trimming removed 8 bases from V and 8 bases from J, with 18 bases in between. CDR3 length: 14 amino acids. The germline CDR1 and CDR2 sequences are MDHEN and SYDVKM. The DNA of the CDR3 is TGTGCCAGCTTAGCCCCGGGAACCGGGGAAAAACTGTTTTTT. Translation: CASLAPGTGEKLFF.